Listed here are 22 T cell receptor beta chains from one sample, sequenced in a study of blood T cell repertoires in COVID-19. Clones were sequenced by immunoSEQ multiplex PCR, and TCRdb holds only the in-frame ones, with some missing. The sample yields over 100,000 clones, around 86% seen once. The sample taken for sequencing was peripheral blood. These receptors came from an older woman with active or convalescent COVID-19.

CDR3 sequence: CASSEELAGGRNEQFF. The CDR3 DNA follows: TGTGCCAGCAGTGAGGAACTAGCGGGAGGGCGGAATGAGCAGTTCTTC. The rearrangement uses TRBV6-4 and TRBJ2-1, with 13 bases aligning to TRBD2. The CDR3 totals 16 residues. The germline gives CDR1 MRHNA, CDR2 SNTAGT. V shed 3 bases, J shed 7 bases, and the junction held 6 bases outside the gene matches.

This chain connects TRBV5-1 to TRBJ2-1; 9 bases are a match to TRBD1. V lost 5 bases and J lost 2; bases outside the gene matches: 8. The CDR3 consists of 16 residues. In germline, CDR1 is SGHRS, CDR2 YFSETQ. The CDR3 loop reads CASSGGGTGPYNEQFF. As DNA, the CDR3 is TGCGCCAGCAGTGGAGGAGGGACAGGGCCCTACAATGAGCAGTTCTTC.

The J gene is TRBJ2-3, the V gene TRBV7-9; 8 nucleotides line up with TRBD2. V dropped 5 bases and J dropped 0; count of bases not matched to a gene: 1. The CDR3 has 14 residues. The germline CDR1 and CDR2 sequences are SEHNR and FQNEAQ (reference sequence). CDR3 sequence reads: CASSASGSTDTQYF. As DNA, the CDR3 is TGTGCCAGCAGCGCTAGCGGGAGCACAGATACGCAGTATTTT.

The chain combines TRBV21-1 with TRBJ2-5; whether TRBD1, the table's D call, matches the DNA was not checked. TRBV21-1 is a listed pseudogene. CDR3 length: 14 amino acids. CDR3 nucleotide sequence: TGTGCCAGCAGCAAGACAGGGCCCGGGGAGACCCAGTACTTC. This translates into CASSKTGPGETQYF.

The J gene is TRBJ2-1, the V gene TRBV24-1; 10 bases fit TRBD2. The V gene end was trimmed by 0 bases and the J gene end by 7 bases; junction bases not matched to a gene: 5. The germline gives CDR1 KGHDR, CDR2 SFDVKD. This CDR3 has 16 amino acids. CDR3 loop: CATSDLELAGINEQFF. As DNA, the CDR3 is TGTGCCACCAGTGATTTGGAACTAGCGGGGATTAATGAGCAGTTCTTC.

The V gene is TRBV19, the J gene TRBJ2-1; the D is unclear. CDR3 length: 16 amino acids. V was pared by 0 bases and J by 0 bases, with 9 bases between. Germline V gene lookup returns CDR1 LNHDA and CDR2 SQIVND (reference sequence). The CDR3 loop is CASSIEEVSSYNEQFF. As DNA, the CDR3 is TGTGCCAGTAGTATAGAAGAGGTGAGCTCCTACAATGAGCAGTTCTTC.

The chain joins TRBV28 to TRBJ1-5; perhaps TRBD1 as D (5 bases). CDR1 is MDHEN, CDR2 SYDVKM, per germline. The V end lost 4 bases, the J end lost 7 bases, and 8 bases lay between the germline ends. The CDR3 spans 12 residues. The CDR3 coding sequence is TGTGCCAGCAGTTCAGGGCTGCAGCCCCAGCATTTT. Translated, it gives CASSSGLQPQHF.

V gene TRBV18 combines with J gene TRBJ2-2; 7 positions agree with TRBD2. CDR1 is KGHSH and CDR2 is LQKENI in the germline V gene. The V segment lost 8 bases and the J segment 3 bases; nucleotides outside the gene matches: 12. The CDR3 extends over 16 amino acids. CDR3 loop: CASPQPGAGDTGELFF. The CDR3, as DNA: TGTGCCAGCCCCCAGCCTGGGGCGGGGGACACCGGGGAGCTGTTTTTT.

The J gene is TRBJ2-1, the V gene TRBV24-1; 11 positions agree with TRBD1. V lost 3 bases and J lost 2; bases outside the gene matches: 2. The CDR3 contains 16 residues. CDR1 and CDR2 from the germline V gene are KGHDR and SFDVKD. CDR3 bases: TGTGCCACCAGTGATGCGGACAGGGGGCCCTACAATGAGCAGTTCTTC. As protein: CATSDADRGPYNEQFF.

The CDR3 sequence is CSARVVYGYTF. DNA of the CDR3: TGCAGTGCTAGAGTCGTGTATGGCTACACCTTC. The chain is built from TRBV20-1 and TRBJ1-2; D remains unclear. V was shortened by 1 base and J by 5 bases, with 5 bases between the two germline ends. CDR3 length equals 11 residues. Germline V gives CDR1 DFQATT, CDR2 SNEGSKA (reference sequence).

V and J are TRBV12-3 or TRBV12-4 and TRBJ1-2; D may be TRBD1 (6 bases). This CDR3 spans 13 amino acids. The ends were cut back, 7 bases at V and 6 bases at J, with 15 bases in the middle. This CDR3 reads CASNTGWMDGYTF. The CDR3 nucleotides read TGTGCCAGCAATACAGGGTGGATGGATGGCTACACCTTC.

The chain has TRBV6-5 and TRBJ1-1; 9 nucleotides line up with TRBD1. Germline CDR1 reads MNHEY; CDR2 reads SVGAGI. The CDR3 is 14 amino acids. J was trimmed by 5 bases and V by 5 bases; bases with no gene match: 6. The CDR3 loop reads CASSRGQGNTEAFF. The CDR3 region has the DNA TGTGCCAGCAGTCGGGGACAGGGCAATACTGAAGCTTTCTTT.

V gene TRBV6-6 combines with J gene TRBJ1-1; TRBD1 might be the D (5 bases). CDR1 is MNHNY, CDR2 SVGAGI, per germline (reference sequence). The CDR3 totals 15 residues. V lost 0 bases to trimming and J lost 3 bases, with 11 bases between them. The DNA of the CDR3 is TGTGCCAGCAGTTACTCTACCGGGGGAGACACTGAAGCTTTCTTT. Protein: CASSYSTGGDTEAFF.

This chain joins TRBV7-3 and TRBJ2-3; 7 bases fit TRBD2. Trimming removed 1 base from V and 0 bases from J; junction bases left unmatched: 4. Looked up from germline, CDR1 is SGHTA and CDR2 is FQGTGA. CDR3 length equals 16 residues. CDR3 region: CASSLMVAGSTDTQYF. In nucleotides, the CDR3 is TGTGCCAGCAGCTTAATGGTAGCGGGTAGCACAGATACGCAGTATTTT.

The gene calls are TRBV6-5 and TRBJ1-1; 7 bases map to TRBD1. Trimming cost V 0 bases and J 1 base; bases outside gene matches: 2. This CDR3 has 15 residues. Germline V gene data show CDR1 as MNHEY and CDR2 as SVGAGI. As DNA, the CDR3 is TGTGCCAGCAGTTACTCGGGACAGTCGAACACTGAAGCTTTCTTT. Its translation: CASSYSGQSNTEAFF.

The chain uses TRBV10-3 and TRBJ1-2, with TRBD1 matching 8 bases. Germline lookup yields CDR1 ENHRY and CDR2 SYGVKD. The CDR3 sequence is 15 residues long. The V and J ends lost 8 bases and 4 bases, in that order; junction bases with no gene match: 12. The CDR3 region is CAIFSQGALTYGYTF. The CDR3 DNA follows: TGTGCCATCTTCAGTCAGGGGGCGCTTACCTATGGCTACACCTTC.

The V and J genes are TRBV7-7 and TRBJ2-5; 7 positions match TRBD2. CDR1 and CDR2 from the germline V gene are SSHAT and FNYEAQ (reference sequence). The junction had 9 bases not matched to a gene; V was cut back by 1 base and J by 1 base. The CDR3 is made up of 17 amino acids. The chain's CDR3 is CASSLVAGDLGQETQYF. The CDR3, as DNA: TGTGCCAGCAGCTTAGTGGCGGGGGATTTGGGCCAAGAGACCCAGTACTTC.

V usage is TRBV28 and J usage is TRBJ1-2, with TRBD1 matching over 9 bases. Germline V gene lookup returns CDR1 MDHEN and CDR2 SYDVKM. J was trimmed by 8 bases and V by 2 bases; bases with no gene match: 9. CDR3 size: 15 residues. This CDR3 is CASSLIFGQGKGYTF. The CDR3 nucleotides are TGTGCCAGCAGTTTAATCTTCGGACAGGGGAAGGGCTACACCTTC.

The chain combines TRBV2 with TRBJ1-5; D may be TRBD1 (6 bases). The CDR3 is 13 amino acids. V was shortened by 8 bases and J by 5 bases, with 13 bases between the two germline ends. The germline V gene has CDR1 SNHLY and CDR2 FYNNEI. CDR3 sequence: CASQVGGDQPQHF. The DNA of the CDR3 is TGTGCCAGCCAGGTAGGGGGGGATCAGCCCCAGCATTTT.

The rearrangement uses TRBV12-2 and TRBJ1-6; the D call TRBD1 from the table was never checked on the DNA. TRBV12-2 constitutes a pseudogene. This CDR3 contains 16 residues. The CDR3 sequence is CASRPGTESNNSPLHF. The CDR3 nucleotides read TGTGCAAGTCGCCCCGGGACAGAATCAAATAATTCACCCCTCCACTTT.

The rearrangement uses TRBV12-3 or TRBV12-4 and TRBJ1-5, with unresolved D. This CDR3 is 13 amino acids long. Trimming pared 6 bases from V and 6 bases from J, leaving 12 bases between. DNA for the CDR3: TGTGCCAGCAGCTTCACCGTCGGTCAGCCCCAGCATTTT. Amino acid sequence: CASSFTVGQPQHF.

The genes are TRBV28 and TRBJ2-1; D is possibly TRBD2 (6 bases). CDR1 is MDHEN and CDR2 is SYDVKM in the germline V gene. Trimming cost V 7 bases and J 4 bases, with 11 bases left between them. The CDR3 is made up of 13 amino acids. The CDR3 nucleotides read TGTGCCAGCACTCTAGCGCTATACAATGAGCAGTTCTTC. This sequence encodes CASTLALYNEQFF.